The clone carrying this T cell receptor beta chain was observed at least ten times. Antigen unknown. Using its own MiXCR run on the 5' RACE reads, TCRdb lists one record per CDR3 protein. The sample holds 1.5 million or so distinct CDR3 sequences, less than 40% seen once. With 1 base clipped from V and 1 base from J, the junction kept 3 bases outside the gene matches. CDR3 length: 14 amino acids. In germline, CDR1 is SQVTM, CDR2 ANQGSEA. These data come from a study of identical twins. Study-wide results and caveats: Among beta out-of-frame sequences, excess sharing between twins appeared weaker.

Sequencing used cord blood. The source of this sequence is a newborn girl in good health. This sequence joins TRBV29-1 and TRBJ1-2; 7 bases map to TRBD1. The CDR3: CSVEAGQSNYGYTF. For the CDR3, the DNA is TGCAGCGTTGAAGCGGGACAGAGTAACTATGGCTACACCTTC.